These 32 T cell receptor beta chains were all obtained from the same sample, sequenced in a study of cytomegalovirus exposure and HLA in healthy donors. PCR used 60 Vbeta primers and 13 Jbeta primers. Assay: immunoSEQ multiplex PCR; the TCRdb copy retains only in-frame clones and omits some. The data hold some 60,000 clones, with 80% observed a single time. The sequenced sample was PBMCs. These receptors were taken from a male donor in good health and CMV-seronegative.

Turning to this clone: A read error is likely, as this CDR3 ends without the conserved phenylalanine or tryptophan. The chain carries TRBV6-1 and TRBJ1-1, with 8 bases identical to TRBD1. CDR3 size: 16 residues. Germline CDR1 and CDR2: MNHNS and SASEGT. The V gene end was trimmed by 4 bases and the J gene end by 0 bases; junction bases not matched to a gene: 7. The CDR3 here is CASSAEGQVMNTEAFL. DNA of the CDR3: TGTGCCAGCAGTGCTGAGGGACAGGTCATGAACACTGAAGCTTTCCTT.

The chain joins TRBV27 to TRBJ1-5; D not certain. The germline gives CDR1 MNHEY, CDR2 SMNVEV (reference sequence). The CDR3 runs 14 residues. Trimming shortened V by 2 bases and J by 0 bases, and 5 bases separated the two germline ends. The CDR3 DNA is TGTGCCAGCAGTTTACGCTATAGCAATCAGCCCCAGCATTTT. The encoded protein is CASSLRYSNQPQHF.

CDR3 nucleotide sequence: TGTGCCACCAGCAGAGAATCTTTCGGGGGGCAGGCTACGCAGTATTTT. This encodes CATSRESFGGQATQYF. The J gene is TRBJ2-3, the V gene TRBV15; a possible D gene is TRBD2 (7 bases). Trimming stripped 0 bases from V and 8 bases from J, with 18 bases between. The CDR3 length is 16 residues. Germline V gene lookup returns CDR1 LNHNV and CDR2 YYDKDF (reference sequence).

This clone was recorded a few times. The gene calls are TRBV11-2 and TRBJ1-2; tentatively, D is TRBD1 (5 bases). This CDR3 is 15 amino acids long. V was clipped by 5 bases and J by 7 bases, with 20 bases between them. Germline V gene lookup returns CDR1 SGHAT and CDR2 FQNNGV. The DNA of the CDR3 is TGTGCCAGCAGCCGCTTGTGGCAGGGAGGAAGTGGCTACACCTTC. Translated, it gives CASSRLWQGGSGYTF. The full variable domain, its missing parts supplied by reference TRBV11-2 and TRBJ1-2, is EAGVAQSPRYKIIEKRQSVAFWCNPISGHATLYWYQQILGQGPKLLIQFQNNGVVDDSQLPKDRFSAERLKGVDSTLKIQPAKLEDSAVYLCASSRLWQGGSGYTFGSGTRLTVV.

The chain combines TRBV27 with TRBJ2-1; 7 positions match TRBD2. Germline V CDR1 and CDR2: MNHEY, SMNVEV (reference sequence). This CDR3 spans 14 amino acids. The V and J ends lost 5 bases and 7 bases, in that order; junction bases with no gene match: 8. The CDR3 nucleotides are TGTGCCAGCAGTACTCTAGCGCGGGAGAATGAGCAGTTCTTC. It is translated as CASSTLARENEQFF.

The rearrangement joins TRBV4-1 to TRBJ2-2; 8 nucleotides line up with TRBD1. The CDR3 has 16 residues. CDR1 and CDR2 (germline): MGHRA, YSYEKL. The ends lost 0 bases at V and 7 bases at J; junction bases unmatched: 7. CDR3 amino acids: CASSQDRSGGHGELFF. DNA for the CDR3: TGCGCCAGCAGCCAAGATCGGTCAGGGGGCCACGGGGAGCTGTTTTTT.

In its sample, this clone was seen a few times. The chain links TRBV10-1 to TRBJ1-5; no definite D call. Trimming cost V 10 bases and J 4 bases, with 17 bases left between them. Germline V gene sequence: CDR1 WNHNN, CDR2 SYGVQD (reference sequence). This CDR3 is built from 14 residues. CDR3 DNA: TGCGCCATCAAACCGGGAATCGAGAATCAGCCCCAGCATTTT. Its translation: CAIKPGIENQPQHF.

The V call is TRBV5-6, the J call TRBJ2-7; 12 nucleotides align to TRBD2. There are 16 residues in the CDR3. Germline V lookup: CDR1 SGHDT, CDR2 YYEEEE. V dropped 0 bases and J dropped 5; count of bases not matched to a gene: 6. In nucleotides, the CDR3 is TGTGCCAGCAGCTTGGATCCTAGCGGGGGGGCGGACGAGCAGTACTTC. It encodes CASSLDPSGGADEQYF. The full variable domain, in which reference TRBV5-6 and TRBJ2-7 provide the parts outside the CDR3, is DAGVTQSPTHLIKTRGQQVTLRCSPKSGHDTVSWYQQALGQGPQFIFQYYEEEERQRGNFPDRFSGHQFPNYSSELNVNALLLGDSALYLCASSLDPSGGADEQYFGPGTRLTVT.

This chain links TRBV7-2 with TRBJ2-2, with a tentative D call TRBD2 (6 bases). V lost 4 bases and J 5 bases, leaving 11 bases between the germline ends. Germline CDR1 and CDR2: SGHTA and FQGNSA. The CDR3 has 14 residues. CDR3 bases: TGTGCCAGCAGCTCCGACCGGGGGACCGGGGAGCTGTTTTTT. It is translated as CASSSDRGTGELFF.

The chain uses TRBV10-3 and TRBJ2-7; a possible D gene is TRBD1 (6 bases). Trimming pared 6 bases from V and 0 bases from J, leaving 9 bases between. The germline V gene encodes CDR1 ENHRY and CDR2 SYGVKD. This CDR3 has 13 residues. The CDR3 sequence is CAIRLDSSYEQYF. The CDR3 DNA reads as TGTGCCATCAGATTGGACAGCTCCTACGAGCAGTACTTC.

The genes are TRBV9 and TRBJ2-1, with TRBD1 matching over 9 bases. Trimming cost V 0 bases and J 7 bases; bases outside gene matches: 5. The CDR3 has 15 residues. Germline V lookup: CDR1 SGDLS, CDR2 YYNGEE. CDR3: CASSVEQGAFNEQFF. In DNA, the CDR3 is TGTGCCAGCAGCGTAGAACAGGGGGCTTTTAATGAGCAGTTCTTC.

The V gene is TRBV6-5, the J gene TRBJ2-3, with 8 bases lining up with TRBD1. V shed 2 bases and J 3 bases; nucleotides not matched to a gene: 7. Germline V gives CDR1 MNHEY, CDR2 SVGAGI. The CDR3 totals 16 residues. CDR3 DNA sequence: TGTGCCAGCAGTTACCGGACAGGGTATCGGACAGATACGCAGTATTTT. Translating it yields CASSYRTGYRTDTQYF.

V usage is TRBV18 and J usage is TRBJ1-5, with 8 bases fitting TRBD1. The J segment lost 6 bases and the V segment lost 2 bases, leaving 3 bases of the junction unmatched. The CDR3 runs to 14 residues. In germline, CDR1 is KGHSH, CDR2 LQKENI. CDR3 DNA: TGTGCCAGCTCACCAGGGACAGGTCCTCAGCCCCAGCATTTT. This encodes CASSPGTGPQPQHF.

The chain carries TRBV6-5 and TRBJ1-4; no clear D. With 8 bases removed from V and 5 bases from J, the gap between germline ends came to 12 bases. The length of the CDR3 is 13 residues. Germline CDR1 and CDR2: MNHEY and SVGAGI. The CDR3 sequence: CASRGSINEKLFF. In nucleotides, the CDR3 is TGTGCCAGCCGAGGCAGTATCAATGAAAAACTGTTTTTT.

The gene calls are TRBV25-1 and TRBJ2-2, with D possibly TRBD1 on 7 matching bases. CDR3 length: 14 amino acids. Deletions cut 8 bases from V and 3 bases from J, with 13 bases between. The V gene's germline CDR1 is MGHDK and CDR2 SYGVNS. CDR3 nucleotide sequence: TGTGCCAGCGGTCAGGGGGGAGACACCGGGGAGCTGTTTTTT. Its protein is CASGQGGDTGELFF.

The chain combines TRBV7-9 with TRBJ2-2; 9 bases are shared with TRBD1. Germline lookup yields CDR1 SEHNR and CDR2 FQNEAQ (reference sequence). Trimming cost V 5 bases and J 8 bases; bases outside gene matches: 12. CDR3 length equals 16 residues. The CDR3 sequence: CASSRTGTGNRGELFF. DNA of the CDR3: TGTGCCAGCAGCCGGACCGGGACAGGGAATAGGGGGGAGCTGTTTTTT. Full variable domain (outside the CDR3, taken from reference TRBV7-9 and TRBJ2-2): DTGVSQNPRHKITKRGQNVTFRCDPISEHNRLYWYRQTLGQGPEFLTYFQNEAQLEKSRLLSDRFSAERPKGSFSTLEIQRTEQGDSAMYLCASSRTGTGNRGELFFGEGSRLTVL.

This chain uses TRBV6-5 with TRBJ2-5, with TRBD1 as a possible D gene (5 bases). V was clipped by 7 bases and J by 1 base, with 10 bases between them. Per germline, CDR1 MNHEY and CDR2 SVGAGI. This CDR3 spans 13 amino acids. The CDR3 region is CASTRGAQETQYF. The CDR3 bases are TGTGCCAGCACCCGTGGGGCCCAAGAGACCCAGTACTTC.

The rearrangement joins TRBV5-4 to TRBJ2-2; TRBD1 agrees at 11 bases. V was pared by 4 bases and J by 6 bases, with 2 bases of the junction left unmatched. CDR1 and CDR2 from the germline V gene are SGHNT and YYREEE (reference sequence). The CDR3 consists of 14 residues. The CDR3 DNA reads as TGTGCCAGCAGCGCGGACAGGGGGCCCGGGGAGCTGTTTTTT. Amino acids: CASSADRGPGELFF. The full variable domain, its missing parts supplied by reference TRBV5-4 and TRBJ2-2, is ETGVTQSPTHLIKTRGQQVTLRCSSQSGHNTVSWYQQALGQGPQFIFQYYREEENGRGNFPPRFSGLQFPNYSSELNVNALELDDSALYLCASSADRGPGELFFGEGSRLTVL.

The genes are TRBV11-2 and TRBJ1-5; D is undetermined. The germline V gene encodes CDR1 SGHAT and CDR2 FQNNGV. V was cut by 1 base and J by 6 bases, with 13 bases left in between. The CDR3 totals 15 residues. The CDR3 spells CASSLGPAGIQPQHF. CDR3 nucleotides: TGTGCCAGCAGCTTAGGGCCTGCGGGGATTCAGCCCCAGCATTTT.

This clone was recorded only once. The rearrangement uses TRBV6-1 and TRBJ1-1; 9 nucleotides agree with TRBD1. V was pared by 2 bases and J by 3 bases, with 1 base of the junction left unmatched. CDR3 length: 14 amino acids. CDR1 MNHNS and CDR2 SASEGT come from the germline V gene. The CDR3 region has the DNA TGTGCCAGCAGTGAACGACAGGGGGACACTGAAGCTTTCTTT. It encodes CASSERQGDTEAFF.

V usage is TRBV9 and J usage is TRBJ1-2, with D maybe TRBD1 (6 bases). Germline V gene sequence: CDR1 SGDLS, CDR2 YYNGEE. Trimming left V 0 bases short and J 8 bases short, with 20 bases between. CDR3 length: 16 amino acids. CDR3 amino acids: CASSVDIWTASRGYTF. Written as DNA, the CDR3 is TGTGCCAGCAGCGTAGACATCTGGACAGCCTCTCGAGGCTACACCTTC. The whole variable domain, remainder taken from reference TRBV9 and TRBJ1-2, is DSGVTQTPKHLITATGQRVTLRCSPRSGDLSVYWYQQSLDQGLQFLIQYYNGEERAKGNILERFSAQQFPDLHSELNLSSLELGDSALYFCASSVDIWTASRGYTFGSGTRLTVV.

The chain uses TRBV7-3 and TRBJ1-1; possible D gene TRBD1, 5 bases. V lost 1 base to trimming and J lost 5 bases, with 14 bases between them. Germline lookup yields CDR1 SGHTA and CDR2 FQGTGA. The CDR3 spans 15 residues. CDR3 region: CASSLNVQGGTEAFF. CDR3 nucleotides: TGTGCCAGCAGCTTAAACGTTCAGGGAGGAACTGAAGCTTTCTTT.

The chain has TRBV29-1 and TRBJ1-1; D is unresolved. Germline V gene data show CDR1 as SQVTM and CDR2 as ANQGSEA. The CDR3 runs to 12 residues. Trimming took off 7 bases at V and 6 bases at J, with 15 bases between the two ends. CDR3 amino acids: CSGREGVSEAFF. In nucleotides, the CDR3 is TGCAGCGGCCGAGAGGGAGTGTCTGAAGCTTTCTTT.

This chain's CDR3 is CATSRDTGFYEQYF. The CDR3 DNA reads TGTGCCACCAGCAGAGATACGGGTTTCTACGAGCAGTACTTC. The V and J genes are TRBV15 and TRBJ2-7; no clear D gene. V dropped 0 bases and J dropped 3 bases, with 9 bases sitting between them. Germline V gives CDR1 LNHNV, CDR2 YYDKDF (reference sequence). The CDR3 is 14 amino acids.

V and J are TRBV7-2 and TRBJ2-3; TRBD1 aligns across 8 bases. The CDR3 has 14 residues. Germline V lookup: CDR1 SGHTA, CDR2 FQGNSA. The J segment lost 5 bases and the V segment lost 4 bases, leaving 5 bases of the junction unmatched. DNA for the CDR3: TGTGCCAGCAGCTCTAACAGGGGGATAGATACGCAGTATTTT. This codes for CASSSNRGIDTQYF. The complete variable domain, with remaining parts taken from reference TRBV7-2 and TRBJ2-3, reads GAGVSQSPSNKVTEKGKDVELRCDPISGHTALYWYRQSLGQGLEFLIYFQGNSAPDKSGLPSDRFSAERTGGSVSTLTIQRTQQEDSAVYLCASSSNRGIDTQYFGPGTRLTVL.

V gene TRBV5-4 combines with J gene TRBJ1-4, with a weak D call TRBD1 (5 bases). Germline CDR1 reads SGHNT; CDR2 reads YYREEE (reference sequence). The CDR3 is made up of 15 amino acids. Trimming pared 0 bases from V and 7 bases from J, leaving 13 bases between. The chain's CDR3 is CASSLASGPAEKLFF. The CDR3 DNA reads as TGTGCCAGCAGCTTGGCGTCAGGGCCGGCTGAAAAACTGTTTTTT.

The rearrangement uses TRBV19 and TRBJ2-1; 7 bases map to TRBD1. Germline CDR1 and CDR2: LNHDA and SQIVND (reference sequence). The V gene end was trimmed by 5 bases and the J gene end by 8 bases; junction bases not matched to a gene: 12. The CDR3 has 15 amino acids. CDR3 sequence: CASSREVNRGYEQFF. In nucleotides, the CDR3 is TGTGCCAGTAGTCGTGAGGTTAACAGGGGATATGAGCAGTTCTTC.

The J gene is TRBJ2-7, the V gene TRBV18, with a weak D call TRBD1 (5 bases). The CDR3 is 14 residues long. The germline V gene has CDR1 KGHSH and CDR2 LQKENI. Trimming pared 2 bases from V and 2 bases from J, leaving 10 bases between. The CDR3 nucleotides read TGTGCCAGCTCACCAGGGGCAGGTACCTACGAGCAGTACTTC. Translated, it gives CASSPGAGTYEQYF.

This chain uses TRBV5-5 with TRBJ2-7; TRBD1 is a possible D gene (6 bases). The CDR3 extends over 14 amino acids. Germline V gives CDR1 SGHKS, CDR2 YYEKEE (reference sequence). Between the trimmed V and J ends, which lost 0 bases and 2 bases, there was a span of 9 bases. The CDR3 sequence: CASSLGQVTYEQYF. CDR3 bases: TGTGCCAGCAGCTTGGGACAGGTTACCTACGAGCAGTACTTC.

The chain uses TRBV29-1 and TRBJ1-1; D is possibly TRBD1 (6 bases). The germline gives CDR1 SQVTM, CDR2 ANQGSEA. This CDR3 comprises 15 residues. V was pared by 3 bases and J by 5 bases, with 19 bases between. The CDR3 sequence: CSVDIGRGGRTEAFF. CDR3 in DNA: TGCAGCGTTGATATAGGGCGGGGGGGCCGGACTGAAGCTTTCTTT.

This rearrangement joins TRBV9 to TRBJ2-3, with 7 nucleotides matching TRBD2. Germline V gene data show CDR1 as SGDLS and CDR2 as YYNGEE. The CDR3 has 14 amino acids. V lost 3 bases and J lost 0; bases outside the gene matches: 1. In nucleotides, the CDR3 is TGTGCCAGCAGCGCGGGGGGTAGCACAGATACGCAGTATTTT. It specifies CASSAGGSTDTQYF.

The chain joins TRBV18 to TRBJ2-1, with a weak D call TRBD1 (6 bases). Trimming took off 0 bases at V and 0 bases at J, with 9 bases between the two ends. The CDR3 extends over 16 amino acids. Per the germline V gene, CDR1 is KGHSH and CDR2 is LQKENI. The CDR3 region has the DNA TGTGCCAGCTCACCACCGACAGGACCCTCCTACAATGAGCAGTTCTTC. This gives the protein CASSPPTGPSYNEQFF.